Each of the 28 T cell receptor beta chains below was sequenced from the same sample in a study of cytomegalovirus exposure and HLA in healthy donors. PCR employed 60 Vbeta and 13 Jbeta primers. This table comes from immunoSEQ multiplex PCR, and its TCRdb copy is limited to in-frame clones, with some not included. The sample has under 150,000 clones, about 86% seen once; the top ten hold 3% to 5%. The specimen was PBMCs. All receptors derive from a woman aged 30 to 39 in good health and CMV-seronegative.

In DNA, the CDR3 is TGCGCCAGCAGCTTGTCGGTAGGGACAGCCTCCTACGAGCAGTACTTC. This sequence encodes CASSLSVGTASYEQYF. The rearrangement links TRBV5-1 to TRBJ2-7; 7 nucleotides align to TRBD1. This CDR3 has 16 residues. The germline CDR1 and CDR2 sequences are SGHRS and YFSETQ. Losses at the gene ends were 1 base for V and 0 bases for J; bases not matched to a gene: 7. The entire variable domain, with the rest obtained from reference TRBV5-1 and TRBJ2-7, is as follows: KAGVTQTPRYLIKTRGQQVTLSCSPISGHRSVSWYQQTPGQGLQFLFEYFSETQRNKGNFPGRFSGRQFSNSRSEMNVSTLELGDSALYLCASSLSVGTASYEQYFGPGTRLTVT.

The chain carries TRBV2 and TRBJ2-2; unclear D gene. V lost 10 bases and J 3 bases, leaving 9 bases between the germline ends. Germline CDR1 reads SNHLY; CDR2 reads FYNNEI. The CDR3 has 12 residues. The CDR3 is CAIPLYTGELFF. The CDR3 DNA reads TGTGCCATCCCTCTATACACCGGGGAGCTGTTTTTT.

This chain uses TRBV5-8 with TRBJ2-5; 7 bases are shared with TRBD2. Per germline, CDR1 SGHTS and CDR2 YDEGEE. This CDR3 has 14 residues. Losses at the gene ends were 5 bases for V and 8 bases for J; bases not matched to a gene: 12. Here the CDR3 DNA reads TGTGCCAGCAGACAGAGCGGGGCGGGCACCACCCAGTACTTC. Translation gives CASRQSGAGTTQYF.

The table lists this clone with a few counts. The rearrangement joins TRBV7-9 to TRBJ1-5; D is unclear. The germline V gene has CDR1 SEHNR and CDR2 FQNEAQ (reference sequence). Trimming removed 5 bases at V and 1 base at J, with 15 bases between. The CDR3 sequence is 16 residues long. The DNA of the CDR3 is TGTGCCAGCAGCGATGGGAGGCGCGGGAGCAATCAGCCCCAGCATTTT. This gives the protein CASSDGRRGSNQPQHF.

The chain combines TRBV6-5 with TRBJ2-2; D might be TRBD2 (6 bases). Deletions cut 2 bases from V and 3 bases from J, with 7 bases between. Looked up from germline, CDR1 is MNHEY and CDR2 is SVGAGI. The CDR3 sequence is 14 residues long. CDR3 region: CASSYGTYTGELFF. DNA of the CDR3: TGTGCCAGCAGTTACGGGACTTACACCGGGGAGCTGTTTTTT.

V gene TRBV7-2 combines with J gene TRBJ2-3; TRBD2 matches at 8 bases. The CDR3 extends over 15 amino acids. The germline gives CDR1 SGHTA, CDR2 FQGNSA. Trimming removed 2 bases from V and 6 bases from J; junction bases left unmatched: 7. This CDR3 reads CASSLLYGRVDTQYF. The CDR3 bases are TGTGCCAGCAGCTTATTATACGGGAGGGTTGATACGCAGTATTTT.

The gene calls are TRBV18 and TRBJ2-3, with D possibly matching TRBD2 (5 bases). The CDR3 extends over 12 amino acids. Germline CDR1 is KGHSH and CDR2 is LQKENI. Between the trimmed V and J ends, which lost 6 bases and 6 bases, there was a span of 10 bases. This chain's CDR3 is CASSGSGDTQYF. The CDR3 DNA reads TGTGCCAGCTCTGGGTCGGGGGATACGCAGTATTTT. Drawing the rest from reference TRBV18 and TRBJ2-3, the complete variable domain is NAGVMQNPRHLVRRRGQEARLRCSPMKGHSHVYWYRQLPEEGLKFMVYLQKENIIDESGMPKERFSAEFPKEGPSILRIQQVVRGDSAAYFCASSGSGDTQYFGPGTRLTVL.

The chain recombines TRBV5-6 with TRBJ1-3; 10 nucleotides align to TRBD1. Germline-derived CDR1 and CDR2 are SGHDT and YYEEEE. This CDR3 is 15 amino acids long. J was trimmed by 0 bases and V by 4 bases; bases with no gene match: 1. The CDR3 region is CASSRDRGSGNTIYF. The CDR3 DNA follows: TGTGCCAGCAGCCGGGACAGGGGCTCTGGAAACACCATATATTTT.

Of note for this clone: Other DNA variants within this sample encode the same CDR3. CDR3: CASSLTGGNQPQHF. The CDR3, as DNA: TGTGCCAGCAGTTTGACAGGGGGAAATCAGCCCCAGCATTTT. V and J are TRBV28 and TRBJ1-5; 9 bases are a match to TRBD1. Per the germline V gene, CDR1 is MDHEN and CDR2 is SYDVKM. CDR3 length: 14 amino acids. With 3 bases clipped from V and 4 bases from J, the junction kept 1 base outside the gene matches.

The V call is TRBV9, the J call TRBJ2-1; 10 bases align to TRBD2. V was pared by 1 base and J by 7 bases, with 8 bases of the junction left unmatched. Germline V gives CDR1 SGDLS, CDR2 YYNGEE. The CDR3 loop spans 16 amino acids. This CDR3 reads CASSVSGAGGPNEQFF. In nucleotides, the CDR3 is TGTGCCAGCAGCGTATCGGGAGCGGGAGGGCCGAATGAGCAGTTCTTC.

This sequence joins TRBV9 and TRBJ2-1; tentative D call: TRBD1 (6 bases). Trimming took 4 bases from V and 6 from J, leaving 17 bases between them. The CDR3 sequence is 15 residues long. Germline CDR1 SGDLS, CDR2 YYNGEE. The CDR3 DNA reads TGTGCCAGCAGCCCCGGGTCTTTGGGGGCCAATGAGCAGTTCTTC. Translating it yields CASSPGSLGANEQFF.

This chain joins TRBV7-2 and TRBJ1-5; no clear D gene. The V end was cut by 5 bases, the J end by 2 bases, with 19 bases between. This CDR3 is 17 amino acids long. CDR1 and CDR2 from the germline V gene are SGHTA and FQGNSA. The CDR3, as DNA: TGTGCCAGCAGCACCCGAGGAAGCGGACTAGGCAATCAGCCCCAGCATTTT. Residues: CASSTRGSGLGNQPQHF.

The genes are TRBV7-9 and TRBJ1-2; 7 bases map to TRBD1. The junction had 3 bases not matched to a gene; V was cut back by 3 bases and J by 5 bases. The CDR3 sequence is 13 residues long. From germline, CDR1 is SEHNR and CDR2 FQNEAQ (reference sequence). The CDR3 sequence: CASSFTGEYGYTF. For the CDR3, the DNA is TGTGCCAGCAGCTTCACAGGGGAATATGGCTACACCTTC.

The rearrangement uses TRBV28 and TRBJ1-5; TRBD1 matches 8 bases. The length of the CDR3 is 15 residues. Germline loops: CDR1 MDHEN, CDR2 SYDVKM. The V and J ends lost 7 bases and 5 bases, in that order; junction bases with no gene match: 10. The chain's CDR3 is CASTMGQGAHQPQHF. The DNA for the CDR3 is TGTGCCAGCACCATGGGGCAGGGGGCTCATCAGCCCCAGCATTTT.

This clone was picked up a small number of times. The chain joins TRBV6-1 to TRBJ1-5; D is uncertain. The germline V gene encodes CDR1 MNHNS and CDR2 SASEGT. V lost 6 bases, J lost 0 bases, and 6 bases lay in between. The CDR3 length is 13 residues. The CDR3 protein is CASRAYSNQPQHF. The CDR3 bases are TGTGCCAGCAGGGCATATAGCAATCAGCCCCAGCATTTT.

This sequence joins TRBV5-4 and TRBJ2-7, with TRBD1 as a possible D gene (6 bases). V was pared by 2 bases and J by 0 bases, with 12 bases between. Germline assignment: CDR1 SGHNT and CDR2 YYREEE (reference sequence). The CDR3 runs 15 residues. This chain's CDR3 is CASSLGTLSSYEQYF. The CDR3 DNA reads TGTGCCAGCAGCTTAGGGACACTGAGCTCCTACGAGCAGTACTTC.

V is TRBV7-9 and J is TRBJ2-1, with D possibly matching TRBD1 (6 bases). CDR1 and CDR2 from the germline V gene are SEHNR and FQNEAQ (reference sequence). This CDR3 contains 14 residues. Trimming removed 10 bases at V and 0 bases at J, with 13 bases between. CDR3 in amino acids: CATATGSSYNEQFF. Written as DNA, the CDR3 is TGTGCCACCGCAACAGGGAGCTCCTACAATGAGCAGTTCTTC.

This clone was recorded only once. The V gene is TRBV2, the J gene TRBJ2-2; the D is unclear. Trimming took 5 bases from V and 6 from J, leaving 16 bases between them. This CDR3 is built from 15 residues. Germline V CDR1 and CDR2: SNHLY, FYNNEI. For the CDR3, the DNA is TGTGCCAGCAGTCGAGCCTCCTACGAAGCCGGGGAGCTGTTTTTT. As protein: CASSRASYEAGELFF.

This clone came up once. Other DNA sequences in the sample encode the same CDR3. The chain couples TRBV2 to TRBJ2-1; 8 bases fit TRBD2. Trimming at V came to 6 bases and at J to 1 base, leaving 5 bases not matched to a gene. Germline CDR1 SNHLY, CDR2 FYNNEI. The CDR3 runs to 15 residues. CDR3 in amino acids: CASRERERSYNEQFF. CDR3 sequence (DNA): TGTGCCAGCAGGGAGCGGGAGAGGTCCTACAATGAGCAGTTCTTC.

A note on this clone: The sample carries other DNA sequences with the same CDR3. DNA for the CDR3: TGTGCCAGCAGCCAGGGGCCGGGACTAGCGGGGGCCCAAGAGACCCAGTACTTC. Translation gives CASSQGPGLAGAQETQYF. The J gene is TRBJ2-5, the V gene TRBV7-9; 14 bases are a match to TRBD2. V shed 5 bases and J 1 base; nucleotides not matched to a gene: 9. The CDR3 length is 18 residues. Germline V gene data show CDR1 as SEHNR and CDR2 as FQNEAQ (reference sequence).

This chain uses TRBV5-4 with TRBJ1-2, with D tentatively TRBD1 (5 bases). CDR1 is SGHNT, CDR2 YYREEE, per germline (reference sequence). The CDR3 is 15 amino acids. Trimming left V 4 bases short and J 2 bases short, with 15 bases between. CDR3 sequence (DNA): TGTGCCAGCAGCGCAGAGAGCCGGGGGAACTATGGCTACACCTTC. It codes for CASSAESRGNYGYTF.

The chain links TRBV20-1 to TRBJ2-7; possibly TRBD2 for D (7 bases). The germline gives CDR1 DFQATT, CDR2 SNEGSKA (reference sequence). Trimming stripped 6 bases from V and 6 bases from J, with 12 bases between. The CDR3 spans 11 residues. CDR3 nucleotide sequence: TGCAGTGCGGGGAGGGGGGGCGAGCAGTACTTC. Translation gives CSAGRGGEQYF.

V and J are TRBV5-8 and TRBJ2-7, with D uncertain. Trimming left V 3 bases short and J 2 bases short, with 12 bases between. Germline CDR1 SGHTS, CDR2 YDEGEE. The length of the CDR3 is 14 residues. The chain's CDR3 is CASSYARSTYEQYF. CDR3 nucleotide sequence: TGTGCCAGCAGCTATGCACGTTCTACCTACGAGCAGTACTTC.

V usage is TRBV7-9 and J usage is TRBJ1-1; TRBD1 might be the D (6 bases). This CDR3 contains 14 residues. V was cut by 1 base and J by 5 bases, with 11 bases left in between. Germline V gene lookup returns CDR1 SEHNR and CDR2 FQNEAQ (reference sequence). The CDR3 sequence is CASSLGTGRTEAFF. CDR3 sequence (DNA): TGTGCCAGCAGCTTAGGTACAGGGCGGACTGAAGCTTTCTTT.

J is TRBJ2-1 and V is TRBV19, with a possible D match to TRBD1 (6 bases). Trimming left V 3 bases short and J 4 bases short, with 10 bases between. Looked up from germline, CDR1 is LNHDA and CDR2 is SQIVND (reference sequence). CDR3 size: 14 residues. CDR3 nucleotides: TGTGCCAGTAGTATGGGGGCCTTGTACAATGAGCAGTTCTTC. This sequence encodes CASSMGALYNEQFF.

The chain is built from TRBV19 and TRBJ2-5, with a tentative D call TRBD1 (5 bases). Trimming took off 5 bases at V and 10 bases at J, with 8 bases between the two ends. Germline V gene lookup returns CDR1 LNHDA and CDR2 SQIVND (reference sequence). The CDR3 covers 10 residues. CDR3 loop: CASSGAIQYF. In DNA form, the CDR3 reads TGTGCCAGTAGTGGGGCGATCCAGTACTTC.

In DNA, the CDR3 is TGCGCCAGCAGCCGGGCGAAGGGGGAAAAACTGTTTTTT. It is translated as CASSRAKGEKLFF. The chain is built from TRBV5-1 and TRBJ1-4; a possible D gene is TRBD1 (5 bases). This CDR3 comprises 13 residues. The V gene's germline CDR1 is SGHRS and CDR2 YFSETQ. Trimming pared 4 bases from V and 8 bases from J, leaving 12 bases between.

In DNA form, the CDR3 reads TGTGCCAGCAGCGCTCCGGACAACATGGGGGCGCACGTCGAGCAGTACTTC. Translating gives CASSAPDNMGAHVEQYF. The rearrangement links TRBV5-4 to TRBJ2-7; weak D call: TRBD1 (6 bases). The germline gives CDR1 SGHNT, CDR2 YYREEE (reference sequence). Trimming pared 4 bases from V and 6 bases from J, leaving 26 bases between. This CDR3 has 17 amino acids.